This is a list of T cell receptor beta chains from one sample in a study of control samples from healthy donors and cancer patients. The protocol was immunoSEQ multiplex PCR, while the TCRdb copy is restricted to in-frame clones and leaves out a portion. The repertoire holds 170,000 or so clones, with 90% to 95% as singletons. Sample: blood. Source of these receptors: a man younger than 35 in good health. Each CDR3 is given with its conserved first and last residue. A D gene is named only where the DNA matches it firmly. A row's size may be missing; if present it is once, few, many or a size class.

clone_size,d_call,j_call,v_call,cdr3_nt,cdr3_aa
-,-,TRBJ1-6,TRBV14,TGTGCCAGCAGCCAAGGTTTAAGGGGGAATTCACCCCTCCACTTT,CASSQGLRGNSPLHF
-,-,TRBJ2-2,TRBV14,TGTGCCAGCAGCCAAGCTTCCGGGGAGCTGTTTTTT,CASSQASGELFF
-,TRBD1,TRBJ1-4,TRBV5-4,TGTGCCAGCAGCCCAGGAGGGGGCGCGGAAAAACTGTTTTTT,CASSPGGGAEKLFF
-,TRBD2,TRBJ2-1,TRBV5-4,TGTGCCAGCAGCTTGCCTAGCGGGGGGAGTAATGAGCAGTTCTTC,CASSLPSGGSNEQFF
-,TRBD2,TRBJ2-3,TRBV5-1,TGCGCCAGCAGCTTGGAACTAGCGGGGGGCACAGATACGCAGTATTTT,CASSLELAGGTDTQYF
-,TRBD1,TRBJ2-1,TRBV24-1,TGTGCCACCAGTGATTGGACAGGGAGTTTCAATGAGCAGTTCTTC,CATSDWTGSFNEQFF
-,-,TRBJ1-2,TRBV5-6,TGTGCCAGCAGCCGGGAAACAGGAATCTATGGCTACACCTTC,CASSRETGIYGYTF
-,-,TRBJ1-6,TRBV19,TGTGCCAGTAGTATAGTTGATAATTCACCCCTCCACTTT,CASSIVDNSPLHF
-,TRBD1,TRBJ2-1,TRBV7-3,TGTGCCAGCAGCCGTGACAGGGGCGATGAGCAGTTCTTC,CASSRDRGDEQFF
-,TRBD1,TRBJ2-1,TRBV15,TGTGCCACCAGCCCCCCGGGACAGGGGGCCCATGAGCAGTTCTTC,CATSPPGQGAHEQFF
-,TRBD1,TRBJ2-1,TRBV19,TGTGCCAGTACCCCCTCGGACAGGGTGGGTGAGCAGTTCTTC,CASTPSDRVGEQFF
-,-,TRBJ1-4,TRBV18,TGTGCCAGCTCACCCGGGTCGACCGGTGGGGAAAAACTGTTTTTT,CASSPGSTGGEKLFF
-,-,TRBJ2-1,TRBV30,TGTGCCTGGAGTGCCCGGAGGGACGGGGAGCAGTTCTTC,CAWSARRDGEQFF
-,TRBD1,TRBJ1-5,TRBV6-2/TRBV6-3,TGTGCCAGCAGTTACCGTACAGGGGGAGGCAATCAGCCCCAGCATTTT,CASSYRTGGGNQPQHF
-,TRBD1,TRBJ2-7,TRBV27,TGTGCCAGCAGTGGTCTTACAGAGACAGGGCCTCTCTCCTACGAGCAGTACTTC,CASSGLTETGPLSYEQYF
-,TRBD1,TRBJ1-2,TRBV5-5,TGTGCCAGCAGCCCCGGGTGGGGACAGGACAATACTAACTATGGCTACACCTTC,CASSPGWGQDNTNYGYTF
-,-,TRBJ1-1,TRBV11-2,TGTGCCAGCAGCTTCGGACAGTTAGAGAACACTGAAGCTTTCTTT,CASSFGQLENTEAFF
-,-,TRBJ2-1,TRBV5-1,TGCGCCAGCAGCAGGAGAGGGTTGGAGCTTGATGAGCAGTTCTTC,CASSRRGLELDEQFF
-,-,TRBJ1-2,TRBV12-5,TGTGCTAGGGGGGTGGGAGATGGCTACACCTTC,CARGVGDGYTF
-,TRBD1,TRBJ2-2,TRBV5-1,TGCGCCAGCAGCCTGGACAGGGTAAACACCGGGGAGCTGTTTTTT,CASSLDRVNTGELFF
-,TRBD1,TRBJ1-5,TRBV3-1/TRBV3-2,TGTGCCAGTGGGATCGGACAGGTCAATCAGCCCCAGCATTTT,CASGIGQVNQPQHF
-,-,TRBJ2-3,TRBV13,TGTGCCAGCAGCTTATTGTCAGATACGCAGTATTTT,CASSLLSDTQYF
-,-,TRBJ1-4,TRBV6-6,TGTGCCAGCAGGACTTGGGGCACTAATGAAAAACTGTTTTTT,CASRTWGTNEKLFF
-,-,TRBJ1-1,TRBV19,TGTGCCAGTAGCCCCTGGGAGGGGGAAGCTTTCTTT,CASSPWEGEAFF
once,-,TRBJ2-1,TRBV6-1,TGTGCCAGCAGTGAGAACCCCGGTATATCCTACAATGAGCAGTTCTTC,CASSENPGISYNEQFF
-,-,TRBJ1-1,TRBV28,TGTGCCAGCAGGCCACTTGGAAGAGACACTGAAGCTTTCTTT,CASRPLGRDTEAFF
few,-,TRBJ2-7,TRBV5-1,TGCGCCAGCAGCTTGGCCGGGGAGCAGTACTTC,CASSLAGEQYF
-,-,TRBJ1-4,TRBV2,TGTGCCAGCAGTACGGACTTGGAGGAAAAACTGTTTTTT,CASSTDLEEKLFF